The 2 T cell receptor beta chains below were found in one sample sequenced in a study of blood T cell repertoires in COVID-19. The repertoire was sequenced with immunoSEQ multiplex PCR; TCRdb's copy has only in-frame clones and lacks some. This table holds more than 100,000 clones, 65% to 90% found once. The specimen sequenced was peripheral blood. All receptors derive from a man older than 75 with acute or convalescent COVID-19.

The chain employs TRBV16 and TRBJ1-1; TRBD1 is a possible D gene (6 bases). The germline CDR1 and CDR2 sequences are KGHSY and FQNENV. The CDR3 runs to 16 residues. The V and J ends lost 3 bases and 0 bases respectively, with 14 bases between them. Here the CDR3 reads CASSQGSGTLNTEAFF. For the CDR3, the DNA is TGTGCCAGCAGCCAGGGATCCGGGACACTGAACACTGAAGCTTTCTTT.

The chain uses TRBV6-5 and TRBJ2-4, with TRBD1 matching 8 bases. This CDR3 comprises 13 residues. CDR1 and CDR2 from the germline V gene are MNHEY and SVGAGI. V was clipped by 6 bases and J by 8 bases; unmatched bases: 6. In nucleotides, the CDR3 is TGTGCCAGCAGACTTAACAGGGGGGACATTCAGTACTTC. Its translation is CASRLNRGDIQYF.